The sequence of this T cell receptor beta chain was determined in a study of blood T cell repertoires in COVID-19. Study information: There were acute and convalescent COVID-19 samples, and they came from the United States, Italy and Spain. From T cells, B-cell-depleted T cells, or PBMCs came the material, which was cDNA or gDNA.

The CDR3 spans 17 residues. Per germline, CDR1 SGHKS and CDR2 YYEKEE (reference sequence). After removal of 0 bases from V and 4 bases from J, the junction contained 7 bases not matched to a gene. Per the original data handling: Cell counts per sample came from amplifying reference gene primers. Profiling relied on immunoSEQ multiplex PCR, and the TCRdb table lists in-frame clones only, not all of them. That table gives V, J and clone size, and the DNA gave D and trimming. The table has tens of thousands of clones, about nine tenths seen once. The source material was peripheral blood. The rearrangement uses TRBV5-5 and TRBJ2-5; 12 bases fit TRBD2. This clonotype originated in a man between 50 and 59 years old with active COVID-19. The CDR3 nucleotides read TGTGCCAGCAGCTTGGCCCAGGGGGGACTAGCGGGAGAGACCCAGTACTTC. Its protein product is CASSLAQGGLAGETQYF.